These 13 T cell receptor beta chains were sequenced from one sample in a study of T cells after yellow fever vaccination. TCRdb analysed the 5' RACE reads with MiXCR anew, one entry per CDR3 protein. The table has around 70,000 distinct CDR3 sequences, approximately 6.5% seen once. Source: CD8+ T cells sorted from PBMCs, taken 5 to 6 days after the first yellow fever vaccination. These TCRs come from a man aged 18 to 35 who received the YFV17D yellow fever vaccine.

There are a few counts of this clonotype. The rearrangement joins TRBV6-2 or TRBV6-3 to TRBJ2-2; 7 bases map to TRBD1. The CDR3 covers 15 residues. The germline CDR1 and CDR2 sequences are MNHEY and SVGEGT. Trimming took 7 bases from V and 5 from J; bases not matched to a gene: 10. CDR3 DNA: TGTGCCAGCACCCAAGGGACAGCAGGGACCGGGGAGCTGTTTTTT. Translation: CASTQGTAGTGELFF.

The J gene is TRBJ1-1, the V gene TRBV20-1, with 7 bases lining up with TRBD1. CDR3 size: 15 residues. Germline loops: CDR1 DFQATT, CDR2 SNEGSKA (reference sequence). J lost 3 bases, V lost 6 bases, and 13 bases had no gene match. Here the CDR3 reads CSAPTYRGRDTEAFF. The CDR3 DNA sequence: TGCAGTGCCCCTACATACAGGGGCCGGGACACTGAAGCTTTCTTT.

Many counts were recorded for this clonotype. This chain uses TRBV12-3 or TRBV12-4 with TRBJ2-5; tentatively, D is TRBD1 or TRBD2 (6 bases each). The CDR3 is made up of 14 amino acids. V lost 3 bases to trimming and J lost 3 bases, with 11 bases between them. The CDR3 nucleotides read TGTGCCAGCAGTTTCGGGGGCGCAGAAGAGACCCAGTACTTC. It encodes CASSFGGAEETQYF.

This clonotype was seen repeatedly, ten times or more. This chain's CDR3 is CSASPQVNEQFF. The DNA of the CDR3 is TGCAGTGCTAGTCCCCAGGTTAATGAGCAGTTCTTC. The chain carries TRBV20-1 and TRBJ2-1; D is unresolved. The germline V gene has CDR1 DFQATT and CDR2 SNEGSKA (reference sequence). There are 12 residues in the CDR3. V lost 3 bases, J lost 7 bases, and 10 bases lay in between.

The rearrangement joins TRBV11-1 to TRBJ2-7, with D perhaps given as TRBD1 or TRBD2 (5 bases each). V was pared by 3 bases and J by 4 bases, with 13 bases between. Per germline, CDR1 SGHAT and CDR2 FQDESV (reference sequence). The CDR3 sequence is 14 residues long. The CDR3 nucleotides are TGTGCCAGCAGCTTCCAACGGGGCGAGTACGAGCAGTACTTC. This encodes CASSFQRGEYEQYF.

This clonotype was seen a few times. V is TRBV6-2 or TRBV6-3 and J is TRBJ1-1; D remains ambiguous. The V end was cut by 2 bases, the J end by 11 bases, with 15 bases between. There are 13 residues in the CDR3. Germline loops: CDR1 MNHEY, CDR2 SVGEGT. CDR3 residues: CASSYTLNTWAFF. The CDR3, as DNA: TGTGCCAGCAGTTACACTCTGAACACTTGGGCTTTCTTT.

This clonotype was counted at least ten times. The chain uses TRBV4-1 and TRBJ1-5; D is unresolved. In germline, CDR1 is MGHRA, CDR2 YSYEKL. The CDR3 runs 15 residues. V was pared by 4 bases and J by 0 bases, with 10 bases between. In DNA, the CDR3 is TGCGCCAGCAGCCCCCGGGCAATTAGCAATCAGCCCCAGCATTTT. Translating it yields CASSPRAISNQPQHF.

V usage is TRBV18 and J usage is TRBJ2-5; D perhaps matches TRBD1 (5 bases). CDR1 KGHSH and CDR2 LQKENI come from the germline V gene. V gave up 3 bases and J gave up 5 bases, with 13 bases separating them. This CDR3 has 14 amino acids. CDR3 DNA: TGTGCCAGCTCACCGAAAGGGGTCAGGGAGACCCAGTACTTC. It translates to CASSPKGVRETQYF.

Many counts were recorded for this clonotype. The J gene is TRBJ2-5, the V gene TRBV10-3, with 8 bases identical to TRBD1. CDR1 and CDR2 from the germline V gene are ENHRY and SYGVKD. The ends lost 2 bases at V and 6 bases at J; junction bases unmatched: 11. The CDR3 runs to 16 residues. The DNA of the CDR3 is TGTGCCATCAGTGAGGATTGGGACAGGAGTGAGAAGACCCAGTACTTC. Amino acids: CAISEDWDRSEKTQYF.

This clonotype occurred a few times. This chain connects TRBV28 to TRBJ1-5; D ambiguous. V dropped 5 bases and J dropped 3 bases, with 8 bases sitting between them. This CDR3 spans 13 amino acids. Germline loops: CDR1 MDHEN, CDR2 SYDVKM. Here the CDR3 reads CASSLDHNQPQHF. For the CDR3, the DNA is TGTGCCAGCAGTCTGGACCACAATCAGCCCCAGCATTTT.

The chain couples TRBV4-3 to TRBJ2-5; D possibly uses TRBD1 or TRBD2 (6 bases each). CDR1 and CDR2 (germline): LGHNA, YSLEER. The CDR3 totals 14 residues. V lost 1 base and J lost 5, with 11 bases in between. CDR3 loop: CASSQVGGLETQYF. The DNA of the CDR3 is TGCGCCAGCAGCCAAGTGGGGGGCCTGGAGACCCAGTACTTC.

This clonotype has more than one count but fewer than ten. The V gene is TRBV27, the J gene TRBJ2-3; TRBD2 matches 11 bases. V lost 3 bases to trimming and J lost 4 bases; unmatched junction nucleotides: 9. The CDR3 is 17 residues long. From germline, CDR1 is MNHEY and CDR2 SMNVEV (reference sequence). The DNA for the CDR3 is TGTGCCAGCAGTTTGTTTGGTAGCGGGGGGGCCTCAGATACGCAGTATTTT. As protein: CASSLFGSGGASDTQYF.

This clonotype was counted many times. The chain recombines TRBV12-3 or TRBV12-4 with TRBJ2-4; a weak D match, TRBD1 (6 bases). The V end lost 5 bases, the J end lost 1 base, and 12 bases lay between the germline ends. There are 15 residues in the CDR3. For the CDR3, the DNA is TGTGCCAGCAGTGAACAGGGATCGGCCAAAAACATTCAGTACTTC. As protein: CASSEQGSAKNIQYF.